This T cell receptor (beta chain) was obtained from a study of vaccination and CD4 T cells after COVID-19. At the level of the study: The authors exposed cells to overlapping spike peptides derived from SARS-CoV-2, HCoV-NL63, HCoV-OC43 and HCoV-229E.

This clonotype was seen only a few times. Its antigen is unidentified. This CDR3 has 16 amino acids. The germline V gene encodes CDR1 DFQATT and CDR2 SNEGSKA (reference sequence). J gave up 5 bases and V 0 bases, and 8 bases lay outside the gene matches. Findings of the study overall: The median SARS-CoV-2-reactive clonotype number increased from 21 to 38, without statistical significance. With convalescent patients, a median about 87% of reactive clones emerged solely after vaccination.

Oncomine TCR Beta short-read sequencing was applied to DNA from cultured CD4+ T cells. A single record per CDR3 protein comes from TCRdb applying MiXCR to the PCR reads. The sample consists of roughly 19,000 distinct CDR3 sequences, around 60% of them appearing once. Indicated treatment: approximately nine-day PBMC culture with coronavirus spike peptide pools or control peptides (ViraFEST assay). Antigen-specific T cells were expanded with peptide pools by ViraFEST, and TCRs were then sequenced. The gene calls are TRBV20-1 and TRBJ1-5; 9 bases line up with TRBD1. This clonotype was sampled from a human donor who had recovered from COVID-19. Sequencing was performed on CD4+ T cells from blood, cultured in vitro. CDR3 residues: CSARDGYRGPDQPQHF. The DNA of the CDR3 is TGCAGTGCTAGAGATGGTTACAGGGGGCCTGATCAGCCCCAGCATTTT.